These 30 T cell receptor beta chains were sequenced from one sample in a study of cytomegalovirus exposure and HLA in healthy donors. The primer mix had 60 Vbeta and 13 Jbeta primers. Some clones are missing from TCRdb's copy, which holds only in-frame ones; the method was immunoSEQ multiplex PCR. The sample carries 55,000 to 75,000 clones, about two thirds recorded once. The sequenced sample consisted of PBMCs. These receptors were collected from a man aged 40-49 years in good health and CMV-seropositive.

This clone was detected once. The chain carries TRBV2 and TRBJ2-3; TRBD2 matches at 7 bases. With 1 base clipped from V and 6 bases from J, the junction kept 7 bases outside the gene matches. This CDR3 region has 15 residues. The germline V gene encodes CDR1 SNHLY and CDR2 FYNNEI. CDR3 DNA: TGTGCCAGCAGTGAAGTCAGCGCCGGGGGGGATACGCAGTATTTT. Its protein product is CASSEVSAGGDTQYF.

The chain uses TRBV5-8 and TRBJ2-3, with 8 bases aligning to TRBD2. Germline CDR1 and CDR2: SGHTS and YDEGEE. The J segment lost 6 bases and the V segment lost 4 bases, leaving 10 bases of the junction unmatched. This CDR3 contains 15 residues. This chain's CDR3 is CASSQRGFPGDTQYF. The CDR3 region has the DNA TGTGCCAGCAGCCAGCGGGGGTTCCCAGGGGATACGCAGTATTTT.

This clone was observed a few times. This sequence joins TRBV7-3 and TRBJ2-5; 13 nucleotides align to TRBD2. V lost 4 bases, J lost 2 bases, and 1 base stayed unmatched. Germline CDR1 reads SGHTA; CDR2 reads FQGTGA. The CDR3 consists of 15 residues. As DNA, the CDR3 is TGTGCCAGCAGCTCGGGACTAGCGGGACAAGAGACCCAGTACTTC. Protein product: CASSSGLAGQETQYF.

The chain carries TRBV19 and TRBJ2-7; 10 bases fit TRBD2. This CDR3 contains 17 residues. CDR1 LNHDA and CDR2 SQIVND come from the germline V gene (reference sequence). V was clipped by 3 bases and J by 2 bases; unmatched bases: 10. CDR3: CASSISGLAGETYEQYF. The CDR3 coding sequence is TGTGCCAGTAGTATCTCTGGGCTAGCGGGGGAAACCTACGAGCAGTACTTC.

This clone has only a few counts. Other DNA sequences of this sample code for an identical CDR3. The chain's CDR3 is CASSVDGAGQPQHF. CDR3 in DNA: TGTGCCAGCAGCGTAGACGGAGCGGGGCAGCCCCAGCATTTT. This chain links TRBV9 with TRBJ1-5; no definite D call. Germline V gene lookup returns CDR1 SGDLS and CDR2 YYNGEE. V shed 0 bases and J shed 7 bases, with 11 bases lying between them. The CDR3 runs 14 residues.

The chain links TRBV10-3 to TRBJ2-2, with 7 positions matching TRBD2. The CDR3 covers 18 residues. Germline loops: CDR1 ENHRY, CDR2 SYGVKD. Trimming cost V 2 bases and J 1 base; bases outside gene matches: 10. Here the CDR3 reads CAISETGRSGMNTGELFF. The CDR3 DNA sequence: TGTGCCATCAGTGAGACTGGGAGGAGCGGGATGAACACCGGGGAGCTGTTTTTT.

This chain joins TRBV19 and TRBJ2-7; maybe TRBD1 (5 bases). This CDR3 is built from 14 residues. Germline-derived CDR1 and CDR2 are LNHDA and SQIVND (reference sequence). Trimming shortened V by 3 bases and J by 3 bases, and 12 bases separated the two germline ends. CDR3 loop: CASSIRVWLYEQYF. In DNA, the CDR3 is TGTGCCAGTAGTATCAGGGTATGGCTCTACGAGCAGTACTTC.

The chain is built from TRBV9 and TRBJ2-1, with 8 bases matching TRBD2. Looked up from germline, CDR1 is SGDLS and CDR2 is YYNGEE. CDR3 size: 14 residues. The V gene end was trimmed by 6 bases and the J gene end by 6 bases; junction bases not matched to a gene: 8. The CDR3 region has the DNA TGTGCCAGCAACGACGGGGGGGCAACCAATGAGCAGTTCTTC. It translates to CASNDGGATNEQFF.

The chain has TRBV5-1 and TRBJ1-1; 9 bases match TRBD1. V shed 0 bases, J shed 6 bases, and the junction held 6 bases outside the gene matches. Germline loops: CDR1 SGHRS, CDR2 YFSETQ. CDR3 length: 15 amino acids. The DNA for the CDR3 is TGCGCCAGCAGCTTGGAATGGGGACAGGGATCTGAAGCTTTCTTT. It translates to CASSLEWGQGSEAFF.

The V and J genes are TRBV27 and TRBJ2-2; D perhaps matches TRBD2 (6 bases). The CDR3 consists of 16 residues. Germline CDR1 MNHEY, CDR2 SMNVEV (reference sequence). Trimming removed 2 bases at V and 0 bases at J, with 10 bases between. CDR3 nucleotide sequence: TGTGCCAGCAGTTTAAGGGGCGGGACGAACACCGGGGAGCTGTTTTTT. Residues: CASSLRGGTNTGELFF.

This clone was counted between two and nine times. The V gene is TRBV30, the J gene TRBJ1-2; 10 nucleotides match TRBD1. The germline V gene encodes CDR1 GTSNPN and CDR2 SVGIG (reference sequence). The CDR3 totals 13 residues. After removal of 3 bases from V and 4 bases from J, the junction contained 2 bases not matched to a gene. The CDR3 sequence: CAWRDRGTYGYTF. Here the CDR3 DNA reads TGTGCCTGGAGGGACAGGGGGACCTATGGCTACACCTTC.

This chain links TRBV2 with TRBJ2-1; 14 positions match TRBD2. Germline V gene lookup returns CDR1 SNHLY and CDR2 FYNNEI. V lost 4 bases, J lost 8 bases, and 7 bases stayed unmatched. This CDR3 spans 16 amino acids. CDR3 DNA sequence: TGTGCCAGCAGTGTGGGACTAGCGGGAGCTCGGGATGAGCAGTTCTTC. Protein sequence: CASSVGLAGARDEQFF.

This clone was counted between two and nine times. This chain's CDR3 is CASSSGQAQVHEQYF. The DNA for the CDR3 is TGTGCCAGCAGCTCTGGACAAGCCCAGGTACACGAGCAGTACTTC. The chain has TRBV7-2 and TRBJ2-7, with D tentatively TRBD1 (5 bases). The ends were cut back, 4 bases at V and 5 bases at J, with 18 bases in the middle. This CDR3 has 15 residues. Germline CDR1 is SGHTA and CDR2 is FQGNSA.

This clone was detected only a few times. This chain links TRBV4-3 with TRBJ2-3; 11 bases agree with TRBD2. The ends lost 4 bases at V and 2 bases at J; junction bases unmatched: 8. The length of the CDR3 is 17 residues. Germline CDR1 reads LGHNA; CDR2 reads YSLEER. The CDR3: CASSPQPGLADTDTQYF. For the CDR3, the DNA is TGCGCCAGCAGCCCGCAACCGGGACTAGCGGACACAGATACGCAGTATTTT.

The genes are TRBV2 and TRBJ2-5; 7 bases are a match to TRBD2. CDR3 length: 15 residues. The trim removed 0 bases at V and 5 bases at J, leaving 6 bases unmatched. Germline CDR1 is SNHLY and CDR2 is FYNNEI. The CDR3 nucleotides are TGTGCCAGCAGTGAAGCGCATGGGGGAGGGGAGACCCAGTACTTC. Amino acid sequence: CASSEAHGGGETQYF. Based on the CDR3 plus reference TRBV2 and TRBJ2-5, the full variable domain is EPEVTQTPSHQVTQMGQEVILRCVPISNHLYFYWYRQILGQKVEFLVSFYNNEISEKSEIFDDQFSVERPDGSNFTLKIRSTKLEDSAMYFCASSEAHGGGETQYFGPGTRLLVL.

The chain links TRBV28 to TRBJ2-5; 9 bases fit TRBD2. Germline CDR1 and CDR2: MDHEN and SYDVKM. V shed 6 bases, J shed 2 bases, and the junction held 7 bases outside the gene matches. The CDR3 covers 15 residues. CDR3 region: CASRALAGYQETQYF. The CDR3 coding sequence is TGTGCCAGCAGAGCTCTAGCGGGATATCAAGAGACCCAGTACTTC. Using reference TRBV28 and TRBJ2-5 for the parts outside the CDR3, the full variable domain is DVKVTQSSRYLVKRTGEKVFLECVQDMDHENMFWYRQDPGLGLRLIYFSYDVKMKEKGDIPEGYSVSREKKERFSLILESASTNQTSMYLCASRALAGYQETQYFGPGTRLLVL.

This sequence joins TRBV4-1 and TRBJ2-1; no clear D gene. The CDR3 has 13 amino acids. The V end was cut by 6 bases, the J end by 6 bases, with 12 bases between. Germline V gene data show CDR1 as MGHRA and CDR2 as YSYEKL. This CDR3 is CASSWRWRNEQFF. The CDR3 DNA is TGCGCCAGCAGTTGGCGGTGGCGCAATGAGCAGTTCTTC.

The chain employs TRBV6-6 and TRBJ1-2; D is unclear. V lost 2 bases to trimming and J lost 4 bases, with 8 bases between them. CDR1 is MNHNY and CDR2 is SVGAGI in the germline V gene (reference sequence). This CDR3 contains 13 residues. This CDR3 reads CASSYEGFYGYTF. CDR3 coding DNA: TGTGCCAGCAGTTACGAGGGATTCTATGGCTACACCTTC.

As regards this clone: Its ends do not fully match the called genes, so a read error is possible. V and J are TRBV7-9 and TRBJ1-4; D is possibly TRBD1 (5 bases). This CDR3 is built from 16 residues. Per the germline V gene, CDR1 is SEHNR and CDR2 is FQNEAQ (reference sequence). This CDR3 is CASSQGRQGTNEKLFF. The CDR3 DNA reads as TGCGCCAGCAGCCAAGGACGCCAGGGAACTAATGAAAAACTGTTTTTT.

In this sample, this clone turned up a few times. The rearrangement links TRBV9 to TRBJ1-2; TRBD1 might be the D (6 bases). CDR3 size: 15 residues. The germline gives CDR1 SGDLS, CDR2 YYNGEE. V lost 4 bases to trimming and J lost 8 bases, with 21 bases between them. The CDR3, as DNA: TGTGCCAGCAGCTCCACGAATCAGGGGCGTCAGGGCTACACCTTC. Its translation is CASSSTNQGRQGYTF.

The J gene is TRBJ1-4, the V gene TRBV5-1; 9 positions match TRBD1. V shed 1 base and J 3 bases; nucleotides not matched to a gene: 4. This CDR3 contains 16 residues. From germline, CDR1 is SGHRS and CDR2 YFSETQ. Written as DNA, the CDR3 is TGCGCCAGCAGCTTGACAGGGGGCAAGGCTAATGAAAAACTGTTTTTT. This translates into CASSLTGGKANEKLFF.

The chain recombines TRBV11-3 with TRBJ2-5; a possible D gene is TRBD2 (6 bases). V was cut by 0 bases and J by 9 bases, with 14 bases left in between. This CDR3 comprises 14 residues. CDR1 is SGHNT and CDR2 is YENEEA in the germline V gene. The CDR3 DNA sequence: TGTGCCAGCAGCTTAGATCATGGGAGGATGGCCCAGTACTTC. Protein: CASSLDHGRMAQYF.

The rearrangement joins TRBV27 to TRBJ2-1, with a tentative D call TRBD2 (5 bases). Trimming left V 6 bases short and J 8 bases short, with 14 bases between. The CDR3 spans 13 residues. Germline V gives CDR1 MNHEY, CDR2 SMNVEV (reference sequence). The CDR3: CASSPGNGDEQFF. In DNA form, the CDR3 reads TGTGCCAGCAGCCCGGGGAACGGGGATGAGCAGTTCTTC.

J is TRBJ1-6 and V is TRBV6-1; 8 bases fit TRBD1. Losses at the gene ends were 2 bases for V and 6 bases for J; bases not matched to a gene: 6. Per the germline V gene, CDR1 is MNHNS and CDR2 is SASEGT. CDR3 length: 16 amino acids. CDR3 sequence: CASSEPGDRRNSPLHF. The DNA of the CDR3 is TGTGCCAGCAGTGAACCGGGGGACAGGCGTAATTCACCCCTCCACTTT.

The V gene is TRBV5-1, the J gene TRBJ2-7, with a tentative D call TRBD2 (5 bases). Trimming stripped 0 bases from V and 5 bases from J, with 15 bases between. This CDR3 is built from 15 residues. Germline values: CDR1 SGHRS, CDR2 YFSETQ. CDR3 sequence (DNA): TGCGCCAGCAGCTTGGATGGTGGGCCCGGGGACGAGCAGTACTTC. This encodes CASSLDGGPGDEQYF.

The V call is TRBV10-3, the J call TRBJ1-2; a possible D gene is TRBD1 (5 bases). Germline CDR1 is ENHRY and CDR2 is SYGVKD. Trimming stripped 0 bases from V and 8 bases from J, with 16 bases between. The CDR3 loop spans 15 amino acids. The CDR3 nucleotides are TGTGCCATCAGTGAGTCGACGGGCAGGGCGGCGGGCTACACCTTC. Translating it yields CAISESTGRAAGYTF.

The rearrangement joins TRBV7-9 to TRBJ2-7; D may be TRBD1 (6 bases). This CDR3 contains 13 residues. V was trimmed by 5 bases and J by 3 bases, leaving 11 bases between them. Per germline, CDR1 SEHNR and CDR2 FQNEAQ (reference sequence). The CDR3 sequence: CASSLDRHYEQYF. The CDR3 coding sequence is TGTGCCAGCAGCCTGGACAGACACTACGAGCAGTACTTC.

The V gene is TRBV7-2, the J gene TRBJ2-5; 10 positions match TRBD2. The junction had 11 bases not matched to a gene; V was cut back by 2 bases and J by 11 bases. This CDR3 contains 15 residues. CDR1 SGHTA and CDR2 FQGNSA come from the germline V gene. CDR3 region: CASSLYLAGVREQYF. CDR3 DNA sequence: TGTGCCAGCAGCTTATATCTAGCGGGAGTCCGGGAGCAGTACTTC.

This clone has just a few counts. The chain carries TRBV19 and TRBJ2-1, with TRBD2 matching 11 bases. The CDR3 covers 14 residues. Per the germline V gene, CDR1 is LNHDA and CDR2 is SQIVND (reference sequence). V was clipped by 7 bases and J by 5 bases; unmatched bases: 4. CDR3 coding DNA: TGTGCCAGTAACAGACTAGCGGGAAACAATGAGCAGTTCTTC. Translated, it gives CASNRLAGNNEQFF.

V is TRBV5-1 and J is TRBJ2-2; perhaps TRBD1 as D (5 bases). This CDR3 spans 14 amino acids. CDR1 and CDR2 (germline): SGHRS, YFSETQ. Between the trimmed V and J ends, which lost 0 bases and 7 bases, there was a span of 10 bases. The CDR3 reads CASSLGRVGGELFF. In DNA, the CDR3 is TGCGCCAGCAGCTTGGGCAGGGTAGGCGGGGAGCTGTTTTTT.